This record looks at one T cell receptor (beta chain) sequence and its context. Its antigen is not identified. Sampled while nominally healthy, donors likely had unrecorded immune exposures. The study ran its PCR with 60 Vbeta and 13 Jbeta primers. Profiled with immunoSEQ multiplex PCR; TCRdb holds only in-frame clones, not every one. The table shows some 130,000 clones, with around 77% occurring only once. This sample stems from a study of cytomegalovirus exposure and HLA in healthy donors. Notes on the study in general: The study flagged some 170 TCR beta chains as cytomegalovirus-associated.

This receptor was identified in a male donor in good health and CMV-seropositive. Sequences were obtained from PBMCs.

The CDR3 nucleotides read TGCGCCAGCAGCTTGGTGGGACCGGGACTGCCTCCCTACGAGCAGTACTTC. Residues: CASSLVGPGLPPYEQYF. V and J are TRBV5-1 and TRBJ2-5; weak D call: TRBD2 (6 bases). Gene TRBJ2-7 matches the end of the DNA better, so the J call may be wrong. The CDR3 extends over 17 amino acids. Germline V gene lookup returns CDR1 SGHRS and CDR2 YFSETQ.